Presented here are 6 T cell receptor beta chains from one specimen sequenced in a study of cytomegalovirus exposure and HLA in healthy donors. It was with 60 Vbeta and 13 Jbeta primers that the PCR ran. The assay was immunoSEQ multiplex PCR, and TCRdb's table has in-frame clones only and misses some. Among 130,000 to 150,000 clones listed, over 55% were seen once. What was sequenced was PBMCs. The receptors here all came from a man aged 35-49 years in good health and CMV-seronegative.

The rearrangement links TRBV2 to TRBJ2-1; D may be TRBD1 (8 bases). The germline gives CDR1 SNHLY, CDR2 FYNNEI. This CDR3 contains 14 residues. V was shortened by 4 bases and J by 9 bases, with 16 bases between the two germline ends. The CDR3 sequence: CASSAQGASGEQFF. The CDR3 DNA follows: TGTGCCAGCAGTGCCCAGGGGGCTAGCGGTGAGCAGTTCTTC.

The chain carries TRBV6-5 and TRBJ2-5; perhaps TRBD2 as D (5 bases). The germline gives CDR1 MNHEY, CDR2 SVGAGI. The CDR3 spans 13 residues. Trimming took 5 bases from V and 5 from J, leaving 12 bases between them. DNA for the CDR3: TGTGCCAGCAGTCGACTGGAGGCCGAGACCCAGTACTTC. Amino acids: CASSRLEAETQYF.

The chain uses TRBV9 and TRBJ2-7, with D possibly being TRBD2 (6 bases). V lost 3 bases to trimming and J lost 2 bases, with 18 bases between them. The germline CDR1 and CDR2 sequences are SGDLS and YYNGEE. CDR3 size: 16 residues. CDR3 DNA sequence: TGTGCCAGCAGCGGGACGGGAGCGGATAATACCTACGAGCAGTACTTC. Protein sequence: CASSGTGADNTYEQYF.

This clone was found once. The chain carries TRBV6-5 and TRBJ1-2, with D hard to call. Germline V CDR1 and CDR2: MNHEY, SVGAGI. V lost 10 bases to trimming and J lost 0 bases, with 15 bases between them. The CDR3 has 14 residues. The CDR3, as DNA: TGTGCCACTAGATCGGGAGACTCTAACTATGGCTACACCTTC. Translation: CATRSGDSNYGYTF.

The chain uses TRBV7-3 and TRBJ2-3, with 7 bases that match TRBD1. After removal of 5 bases from V and 1 base from J, the junction contained 3 bases not matched to a gene. This CDR3 contains 14 residues. Germline V gene sequence: CDR1 SGHTA, CDR2 FQGTGA. CDR3 DNA: TGTGCCAGCAGCGATGGGACAGGCACAGATACGCAGTATTTT. Protein product: CASSDGTGTDTQYF.

CDR3 nucleotides: TGTGCCAGCAGCTTAGGGGACAGCGCAAGAGGTGAAAAACTGTTTTTT. Amino acids: CASSLGDSARGEKLFF. V and J are TRBV7-9 and TRBJ1-4; 7 bases are shared with TRBD1. Germline assignment: CDR1 SEHNR and CDR2 FQNEAQ (reference sequence). The CDR3 has 16 residues. The trim removed 1 base at V and 7 bases at J, leaving 9 bases unmatched.